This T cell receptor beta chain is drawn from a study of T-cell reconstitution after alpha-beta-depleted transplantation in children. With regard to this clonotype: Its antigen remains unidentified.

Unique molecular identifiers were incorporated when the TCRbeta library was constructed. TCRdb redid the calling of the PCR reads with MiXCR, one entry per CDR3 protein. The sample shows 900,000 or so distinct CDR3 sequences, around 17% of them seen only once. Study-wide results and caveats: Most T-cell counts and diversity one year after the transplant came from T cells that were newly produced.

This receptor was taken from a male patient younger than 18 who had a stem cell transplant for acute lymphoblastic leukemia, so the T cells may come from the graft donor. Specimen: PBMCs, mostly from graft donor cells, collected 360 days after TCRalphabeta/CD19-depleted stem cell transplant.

The CDR3: CASSLELAEAYEQYF. The CDR3 coding sequence is TGTGCCAGCAGTTTAGAACTAGCCGAAGCCTACGAGCAGTACTTC. This chain connects TRBV27 to TRBJ2-7; a possible D gene is TRBD2 (6 bases). From germline, CDR1 is MNHEY and CDR2 SMNVEV (reference sequence). The CDR3 spans 15 residues. V lost 2 bases and J lost 2, with 13 bases in between.